This T cell receptor beta chain was obtained from a study of identical twins. Healthy Caucasian donors formed the entire cohort. TCRdb analysed the 5' RACE reads with MiXCR anew, one entry per CDR3 protein. The repertoire consists of roughly 720,000 distinct CDR3 sequences, with about 18% occurring once and the leading ten covering around 13%. These records were also assigned to another study, of T cells expressing NK-cell markers.

Sequencing input: PBMCs. The receptor was derived from a woman aged 18-30 years in good health.

The CDR3: CASSFTPKDGYTF. The CDR3 DNA is TGCGCCAGCAGCTTCACCCCTAAGGATGGCTACACCTTC. This chain joins TRBV5-1 and TRBJ1-2; no firm D call. V was clipped by 2 bases and J by 6 bases, with 11 bases between them. This CDR3 region has 13 residues. Germline values: CDR1 SGHRS, CDR2 YFSETQ.